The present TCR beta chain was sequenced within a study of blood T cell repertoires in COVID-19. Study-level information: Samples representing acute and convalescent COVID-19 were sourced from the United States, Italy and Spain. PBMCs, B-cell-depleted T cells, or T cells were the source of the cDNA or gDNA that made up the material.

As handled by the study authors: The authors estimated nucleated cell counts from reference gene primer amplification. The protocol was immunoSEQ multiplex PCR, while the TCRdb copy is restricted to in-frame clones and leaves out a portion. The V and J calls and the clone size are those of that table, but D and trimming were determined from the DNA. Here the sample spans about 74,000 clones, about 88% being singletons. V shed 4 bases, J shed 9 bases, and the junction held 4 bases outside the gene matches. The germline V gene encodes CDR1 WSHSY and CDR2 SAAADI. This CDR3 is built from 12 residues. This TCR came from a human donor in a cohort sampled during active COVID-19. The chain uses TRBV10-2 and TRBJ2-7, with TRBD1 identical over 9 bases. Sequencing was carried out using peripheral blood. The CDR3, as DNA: TGCGCCAGCAGTGGACAGGGGGAACGGCAGTACTTC. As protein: CASSGQGERQYF.